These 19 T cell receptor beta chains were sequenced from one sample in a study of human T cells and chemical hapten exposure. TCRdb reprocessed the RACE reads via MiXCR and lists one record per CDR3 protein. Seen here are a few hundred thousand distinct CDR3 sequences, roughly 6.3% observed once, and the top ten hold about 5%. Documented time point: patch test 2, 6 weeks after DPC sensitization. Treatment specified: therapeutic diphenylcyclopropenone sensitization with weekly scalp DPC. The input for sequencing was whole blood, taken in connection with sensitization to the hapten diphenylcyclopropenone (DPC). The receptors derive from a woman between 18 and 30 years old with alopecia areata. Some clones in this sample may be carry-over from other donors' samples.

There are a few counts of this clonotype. CDR3 bases: TGTGCCAGCAGCCTTTGGGACAGGCCAGCCTACGAGCAGTACTTC. Translation gives CASSLWDRPAYEQYF. The rearrangement joins TRBV3-1 to TRBJ2-7; TRBD1 aligns across 8 bases. This CDR3 spans 15 amino acids. V dropped 4 bases and J dropped 2; count of bases not matched to a gene: 7. Germline-derived CDR1 and CDR2 are LGHDT and YNNKEL (reference sequence).

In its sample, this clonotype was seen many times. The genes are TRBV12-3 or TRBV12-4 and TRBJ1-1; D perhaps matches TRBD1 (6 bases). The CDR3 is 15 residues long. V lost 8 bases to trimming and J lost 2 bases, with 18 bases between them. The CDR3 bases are TGTGCCAGCGTTCCAAGACAGGAGTCCAACACTGAAGCTTTCTTT. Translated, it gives CASVPRQESNTEAFF.

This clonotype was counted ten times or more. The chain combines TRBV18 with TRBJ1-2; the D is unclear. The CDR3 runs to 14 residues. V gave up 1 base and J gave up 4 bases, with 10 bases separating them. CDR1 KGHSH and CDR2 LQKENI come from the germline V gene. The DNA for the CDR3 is TGTGCCAGCTCACCACAGGACTCTACCTATGGCTACACCTTC. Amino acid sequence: CASSPQDSTYGYTF.

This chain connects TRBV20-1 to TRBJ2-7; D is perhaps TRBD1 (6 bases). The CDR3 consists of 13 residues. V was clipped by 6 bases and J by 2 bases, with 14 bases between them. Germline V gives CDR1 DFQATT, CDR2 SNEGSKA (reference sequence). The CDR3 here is CSASDRLTYEQYF. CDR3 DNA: TGCAGTGCCTCGGACAGACTTACCTACGAGCAGTACTTC.

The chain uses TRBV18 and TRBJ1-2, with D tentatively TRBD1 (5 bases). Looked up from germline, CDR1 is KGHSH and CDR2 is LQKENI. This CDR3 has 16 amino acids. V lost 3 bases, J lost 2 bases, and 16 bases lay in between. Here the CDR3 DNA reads TGTGCCAGCTCACCGCCCGGAGGGGTAAACAACTATGGCTACACCTTC. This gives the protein CASSPPGGVNNYGYTF.

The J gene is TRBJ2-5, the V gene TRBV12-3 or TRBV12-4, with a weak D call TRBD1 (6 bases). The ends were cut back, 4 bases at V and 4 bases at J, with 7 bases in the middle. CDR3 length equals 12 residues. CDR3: CASSWGRETQYF. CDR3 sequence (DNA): TGTGCCAGCAGTTGGGGGCGAGAGACCCAGTACTTC.

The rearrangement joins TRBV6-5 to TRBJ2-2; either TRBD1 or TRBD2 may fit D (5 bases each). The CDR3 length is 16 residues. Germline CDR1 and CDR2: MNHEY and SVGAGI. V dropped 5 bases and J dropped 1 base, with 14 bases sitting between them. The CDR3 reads CASSLRRDLNTGELFF. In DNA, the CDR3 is TGTGCCAGCAGTCTACGCCGGGACCTGAACACCGGGGAGCTGTTTTTT.

CDR3 nucleotide sequence: TGCAGTGCGCCGAAACAGGGGAAGAATGAAAAACTGTTTTTT. Translating it yields CSAPKQGKNEKLFF. This chain connects TRBV20-1 to TRBJ1-4; TRBD1 matches at 7 bases. There are 14 residues in the CDR3. V shed 6 bases and J 5 bases; nucleotides not matched to a gene: 9. Germline CDR1 reads DFQATT; CDR2 reads SNEGSKA (reference sequence).

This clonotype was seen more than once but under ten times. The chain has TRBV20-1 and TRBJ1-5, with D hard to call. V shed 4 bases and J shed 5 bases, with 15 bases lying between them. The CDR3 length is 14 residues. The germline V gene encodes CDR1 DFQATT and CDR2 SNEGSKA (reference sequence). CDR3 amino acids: CSATPGVADQPQHF. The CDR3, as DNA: TGCAGTGCTACCCCGGGAGTCGCTGATCAGCCCCAGCATTTT.

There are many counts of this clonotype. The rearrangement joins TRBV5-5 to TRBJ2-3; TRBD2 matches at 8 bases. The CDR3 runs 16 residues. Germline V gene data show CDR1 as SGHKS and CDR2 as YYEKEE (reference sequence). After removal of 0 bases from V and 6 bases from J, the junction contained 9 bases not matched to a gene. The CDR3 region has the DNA TGTGCCAGCAGCTTGGCCAGGAGCGGGGGTACGGATACGCAGTATTTT. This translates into CASSLARSGGTDTQYF.

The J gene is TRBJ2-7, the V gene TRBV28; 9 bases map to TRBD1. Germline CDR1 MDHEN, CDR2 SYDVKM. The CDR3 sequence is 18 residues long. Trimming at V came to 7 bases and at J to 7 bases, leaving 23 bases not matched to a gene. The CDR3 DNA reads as TGTGCCAGCACCCTTCGCAGAAGGACAGGGGCCCGTCCCAGGGAGCAGTACTTC. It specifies CASTLRRRTGARPREQYF.

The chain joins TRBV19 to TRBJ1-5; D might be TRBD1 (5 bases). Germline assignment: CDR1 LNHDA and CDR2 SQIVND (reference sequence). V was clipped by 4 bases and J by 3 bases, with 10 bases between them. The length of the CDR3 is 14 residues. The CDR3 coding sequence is TGTGCCAGTAGTACGGGACCGAACAATCAGCCCCAGCATTTT. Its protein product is CASSTGPNNQPQHF. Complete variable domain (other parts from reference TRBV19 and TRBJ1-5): DGGITQSPKYLFRKEGQNVTLSCEQNLNHDAMYWYRQDPGQGLRLIYYSQIVNDFQKGDIAEGYSVSREKKESFPLTVTSAQKNPTAFYLCASSTGPNNQPQHFGDGTRLSIL.

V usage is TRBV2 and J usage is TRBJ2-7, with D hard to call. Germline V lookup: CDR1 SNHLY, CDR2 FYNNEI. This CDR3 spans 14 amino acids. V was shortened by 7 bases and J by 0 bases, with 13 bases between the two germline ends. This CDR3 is CASTPGLLSYEQYF. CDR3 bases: TGTGCCAGCACCCCTGGTCTACTCTCCTACGAGCAGTACTTC.

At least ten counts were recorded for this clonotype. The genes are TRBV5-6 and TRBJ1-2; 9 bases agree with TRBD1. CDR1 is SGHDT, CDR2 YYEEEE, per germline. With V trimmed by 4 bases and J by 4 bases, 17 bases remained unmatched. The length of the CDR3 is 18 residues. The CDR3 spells CASSTVFRDREYLYGYTF. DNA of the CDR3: TGTGCCAGCAGCACAGTTTTCCGGGACAGGGAGTATCTCTATGGCTACACCTTC.

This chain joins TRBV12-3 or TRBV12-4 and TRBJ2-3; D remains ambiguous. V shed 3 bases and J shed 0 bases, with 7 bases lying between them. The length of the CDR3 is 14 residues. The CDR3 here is CASSFSLSTDTQYF. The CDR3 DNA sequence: TGTGCCAGCAGTTTCTCTCTGAGCACAGATACGCAGTATTTT.

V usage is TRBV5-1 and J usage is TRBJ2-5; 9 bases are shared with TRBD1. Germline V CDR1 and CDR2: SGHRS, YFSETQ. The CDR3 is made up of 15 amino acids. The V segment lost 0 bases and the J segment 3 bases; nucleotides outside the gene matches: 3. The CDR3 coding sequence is TGCGCCAGCAGCTTGGGGGACAGGGTGGAAGAGACCCAGTACTTC. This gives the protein CASSLGDRVEETQYF.

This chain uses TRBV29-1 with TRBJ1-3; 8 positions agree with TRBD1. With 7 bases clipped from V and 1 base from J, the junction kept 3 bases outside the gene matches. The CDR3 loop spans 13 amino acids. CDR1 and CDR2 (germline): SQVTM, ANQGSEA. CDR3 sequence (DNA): TGCAGCGGAACAGGGGGTTCTGGAAACACCATATATTTT. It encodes CSGTGGSGNTIYF.

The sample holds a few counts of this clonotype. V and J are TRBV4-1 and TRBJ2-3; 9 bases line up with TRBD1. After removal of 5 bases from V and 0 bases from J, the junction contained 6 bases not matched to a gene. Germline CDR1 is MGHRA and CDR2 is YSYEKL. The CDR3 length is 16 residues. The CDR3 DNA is TGCGCCAGCAGCTCTCAGACAGGGGGTAGCACAGATACGCAGTATTTT. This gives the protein CASSSQTGGSTDTQYF.

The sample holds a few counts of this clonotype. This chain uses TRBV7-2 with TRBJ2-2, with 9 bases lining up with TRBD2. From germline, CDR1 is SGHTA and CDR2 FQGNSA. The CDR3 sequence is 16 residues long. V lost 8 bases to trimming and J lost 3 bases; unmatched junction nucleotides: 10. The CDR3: CASRWAGGPDTGELFF. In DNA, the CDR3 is TGTGCCAGCCGCTGGGCGGGGGGGCCGGACACCGGGGAGCTGTTTTTT.